The entry below gives a single T cell receptor (beta chain) sequence along with its context. The antigen remains unidentified. The data belong to a study of cytomegalovirus exposure and HLA in healthy donors. General observations from the study: Reportedly, TCR beta sequences accurately predicted HLA-A and HLA-B alleles in most subjects. When analyzed later, a missense DCLRE1C variant was found to be linked to TCR beta V- and J-gene trimming.

V lost 3 bases and J lost 1; bases outside the gene matches: 9. CDR1 is SGHNT and CDR2 is YENEEA in the germline V gene. The CDR3 runs to 17 residues. In the PCR, 60 Vbeta and 13 Jbeta primers were used. Data came from immunoSEQ multiplex PCR; TCRdb stores just in-frame clones and leaves some out. Here the sample spans under 250,000 clones, around 86% being singletons. The sample taken for sequencing was PBMCs. This clonotype originated in a woman aged 40 to 50 in good health and CMV-seronegative. V and J are TRBV11-3 and TRBJ1-3, with 7 bases fitting TRBD1. CDR3 in DNA: TGTGCCAGCAGCTTGTCCGACAGGGTATATTCTGGAAACACCATATATTTT. Translated, it gives CASSLSDRVYSGNTIYF. Based on the CDR3 plus reference TRBV11-3 and TRBJ1-3, the full variable domain is EAGVVQSPRYKIIEKKQPVAFWCNPISGHNTLYWYLQNLGQGPELLIRYENEEAVDDSQLPKDRFSAERLKGVDSTLKIQPAELGDSAVYLCASSLSDRVYSGNTIYFGEGSWLTVV.